This TCR beta chain was documented in a study of blood T cell repertoires in COVID-19. Study-level background: COVID-19 samples, acute and convalescent, were from the United States, Italy and Spain. The analysed material was cDNA or gDNA that came from T cells, B-cell-depleted T cells, or PBMCs.

The authors' processing: It was from reference gene primer amplification that nucleated cell counts were estimated. Sequencing used immunoSEQ multiplex PCR; TCRdb keeps in-frame clones, though not all of them. V, J and clone size derive from that table, while D and trimming were established from the DNA sequence. This sample has tens of thousands of clones, with around 90% found just once. This CDR3 has 15 amino acids. CDR1 and CDR2 from the germline V gene are SGHRS and YFSETQ. The V gene end was trimmed by 4 bases and the J gene end by 2 bases; junction bases not matched to a gene: 7. V usage is TRBV5-1 and J usage is TRBJ2-5; 8 positions agree with TRBD1. This clonotype originated in a human donor with active COVID-19. The donor label of this sample is uncertain. Sequenced sample: peripheral blood. The DNA for the CDR3 is TGCGCCAGCAGCGAGGGGACAGGAGTTCAAGAGACCCAGTACTTC. The encoded protein is CASSEGTGVQETQYF.